This T cell receptor beta chain was sequenced in a study of OX40 agonist ivuxolimab in advanced cancers. Study overall: Patients got intravenous ivuxolimab at 0.01 to 10 mg/kg every 2 weeks. Prior anti-PD-1, anti-PD-L1 or anti-CTLA-4 therapy was allowed; less than 45% had some. Two cutaneous melanoma patients and one hepatocellular carcinoma patient, three in all, had partial responses. Whole-study results and caveats: Some nonresponders also had low normalized T-cell clonal expansion.

On this clone itself: The antigen is unknown.

This CDR3 comprises 13 residues. Germline loops: CDR1 GTSNPN, CDR2 SVGIG (reference sequence). V lost 0 bases, J lost 6 bases, and 2 bases stayed unmatched. Assay used: immunoSEQ multiplex PCR; TCRdb lists only in-frame clones, some missing. The top ten clones hold roughly 5.8% of a sample with 65,000 to 95,000 clones, roughly 84% of them seen once. The source was CD4+ or CD8+ T cells sorted from blood, collected in a trial of the OX40 agonist ivuxolimab. V and J are TRBV30 and TRBJ2-7, with 10 bases matching TRBD2. The sequence was collected from an adult with an advanced solid tumor such as melanoma, head and neck, liver or kidney cancer. The CDR3 bases are TGTGCCTGGAGTGTTTCTAGCGGGAGCGAGCAGTACTTC. Protein product: CAWSVSSGSEQYF.